This TCR beta chain was recovered during a study of CD8+CD57+ T cells in acquired aplastic anemia. Study-level background: Sorted CD4+ plus CD8+ cells gave DNA averaging 3.2 ug. Broader study findings: Controls did not differ significantly from patients in CD8+ Simpson's diversity.

Germline CDR1 is SEHNR and CDR2 is FQNEAQ (reference sequence). V was trimmed by 5 bases and J by 0 bases, leaving 7 bases between them. This CDR3 spans 14 amino acids. This clonotype was observed many times. Its antigen is still unknown. CD8+CD57+ cell expansion, shown by flow cytometry, had occurred in the patients selected for sequencing. Profiling that covered TCR beta VDJ and CDR3 relied on genomic DNA as its template. TCRdb reprocessed the reads with MiXCR, giving one entry per CDR3 protein. The sample lists 150,000 or so distinct CDR3 sequences, around half seen once, with about 1.2% in the top ten.

This TCR was sampled from a human donor with aplastic anemia. The chain recombines TRBV7-9 with TRBJ1-4; D gene uncertain. Sequencing input: sorted CD4+, CD8+, or CD8+CD57+ T cells (not recorded which) from PBMCs. The CDR3 here is CASSRDATNEKLFF. The CDR3 DNA sequence: TGTGCCAGCAGCCGAGACGCAACTAATGAAAAACTGTTTTTT.